This T cell receptor beta chain was profiled in a study of blood T cells in healthy people across ages. A second PCR, run for 7 to 11 cycles, used a sample-barcoded 5' primer plus a J-beta primer mix. MiXCR, run by TCRdb on the 5' RACE reads, gives a single entry per CDR3 protein. Here the sample spans 590,000 or so distinct CDR3 sequences, approximately 30% being singletons. This clonotype was counted a few times. The sample was blood. The clonotype originates from a woman of 80 years or more in good health.

Here the CDR3 reads CASSPYRGRNYGYTF. The CDR3 DNA reads TGTGCCAGCAGTCCTTACAGGGGGCGGAACTATGGCTACACCTTC. This sequence joins TRBV27 and TRBJ1-2, with 9 nucleotides matching TRBD1. The CDR3 runs 15 residues. The trim removed 5 bases at V and 2 bases at J, leaving 6 bases unmatched. CDR1 and CDR2 from the germline V gene are MNHEY and SMNVEV (reference sequence).